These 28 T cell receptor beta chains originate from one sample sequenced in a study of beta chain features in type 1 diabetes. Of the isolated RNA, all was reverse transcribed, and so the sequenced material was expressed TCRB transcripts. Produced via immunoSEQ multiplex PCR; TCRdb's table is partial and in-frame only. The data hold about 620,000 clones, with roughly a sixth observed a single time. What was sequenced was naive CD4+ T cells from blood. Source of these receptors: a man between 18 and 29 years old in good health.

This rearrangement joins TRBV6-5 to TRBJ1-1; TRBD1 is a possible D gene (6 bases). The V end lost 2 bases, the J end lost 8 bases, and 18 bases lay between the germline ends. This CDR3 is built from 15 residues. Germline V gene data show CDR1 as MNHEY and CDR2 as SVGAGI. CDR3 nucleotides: TGTGCCAGCAGTTACGAAGACAGGTCCTGGTCGGAAGCTTTCTTT. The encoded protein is CASSYEDRSWSEAFF.

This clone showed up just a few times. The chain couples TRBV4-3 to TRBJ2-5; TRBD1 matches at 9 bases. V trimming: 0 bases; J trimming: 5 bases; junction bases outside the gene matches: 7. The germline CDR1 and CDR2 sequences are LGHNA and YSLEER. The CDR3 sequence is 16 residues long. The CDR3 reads CASSQDPHRGRETQYF. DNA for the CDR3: TGCGCCAGCAGCCAAGATCCCCACAGGGGGCGCGAGACCCAGTACTTC.

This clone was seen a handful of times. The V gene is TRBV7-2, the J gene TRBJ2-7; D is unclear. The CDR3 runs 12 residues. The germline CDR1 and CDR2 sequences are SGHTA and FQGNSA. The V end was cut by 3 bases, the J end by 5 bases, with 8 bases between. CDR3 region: CASSFTKHEQYF. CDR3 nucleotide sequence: TGTGCCAGCAGCTTTACGAAGCACGAGCAGTACTTC. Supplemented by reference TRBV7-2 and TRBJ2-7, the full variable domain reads GAGVSQSPSNKVTEKGKDVELRCDPISGHTALYWYRQSLGQGLEFLIYFQGNSAPDKSGLPSDRFSAERTGGSVSTLTIQRTQQEDSAVYLCASSFTKHEQYFGPGTRLTVT.

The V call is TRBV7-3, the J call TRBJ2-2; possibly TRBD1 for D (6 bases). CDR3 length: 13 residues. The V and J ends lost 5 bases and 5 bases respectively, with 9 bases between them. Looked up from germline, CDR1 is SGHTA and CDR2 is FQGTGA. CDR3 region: CASSRRGTGELFF. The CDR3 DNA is TGTGCCAGCAGCCGTAGGGGGACCGGGGAGCTGTTTTTT.

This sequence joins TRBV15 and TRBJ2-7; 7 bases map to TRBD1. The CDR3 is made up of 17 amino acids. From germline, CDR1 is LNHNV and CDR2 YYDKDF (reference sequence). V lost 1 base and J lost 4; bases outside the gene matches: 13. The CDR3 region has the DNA TGTGCCACCAGCAGAGGCCTTTCCGGGACAGACTCATACGAGCAGTACTTC. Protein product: CATSRGLSGTDSYEQYF.

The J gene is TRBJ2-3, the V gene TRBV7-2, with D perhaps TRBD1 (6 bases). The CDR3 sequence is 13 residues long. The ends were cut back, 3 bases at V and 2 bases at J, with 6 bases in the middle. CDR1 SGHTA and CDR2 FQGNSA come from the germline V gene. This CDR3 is CASSLGHTDTQYF. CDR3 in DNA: TGTGCCAGCAGCTTGGGACACACAGATACGCAGTATTTT. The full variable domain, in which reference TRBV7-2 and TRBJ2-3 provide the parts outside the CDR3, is GAGVSQSPSNKVTEKGKDVELRCDPISGHTALYWYRQSLGQGLEFLIYFQGNSAPDKSGLPSDRFSAERTGGSVSTLTIQRTQQEDSAVYLCASSLGHTDTQYFGPGTRLTVL.

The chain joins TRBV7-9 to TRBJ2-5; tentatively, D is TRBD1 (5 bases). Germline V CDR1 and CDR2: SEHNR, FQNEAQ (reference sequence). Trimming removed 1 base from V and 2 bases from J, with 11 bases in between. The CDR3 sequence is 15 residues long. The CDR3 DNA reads TGTGCCAGCAGCTTAGAAGGGCAGGGTCAAGAGACCCAGTACTTC. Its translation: CASSLEGQGQETQYF.

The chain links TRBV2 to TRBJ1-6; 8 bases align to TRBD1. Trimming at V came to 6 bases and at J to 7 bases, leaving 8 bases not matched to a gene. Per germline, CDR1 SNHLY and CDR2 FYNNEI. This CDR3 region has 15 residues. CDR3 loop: CASRGQASENSPLHF. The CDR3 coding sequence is TGTGCCAGCAGGGGACAGGCGTCAGAGAATTCACCCCTCCACTTT. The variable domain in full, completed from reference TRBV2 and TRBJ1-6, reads EPEVTQTPSHQVTQMGQEVILRCVPISNHLYFYWYRQILGQKVEFLVSFYNNEISEKSEIFDDQFSVERPDGSNFTLKIRSTKLEDSAMYFCASRGQASENSPLHFGNGTRLTVT.

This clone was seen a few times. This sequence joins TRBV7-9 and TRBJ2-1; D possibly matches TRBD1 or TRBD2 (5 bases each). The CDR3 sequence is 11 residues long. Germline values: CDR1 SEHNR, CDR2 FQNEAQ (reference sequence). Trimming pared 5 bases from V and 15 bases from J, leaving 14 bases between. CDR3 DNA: TGTGCCAGCAGCCCGAGGATTGGGGGGTTCTTC. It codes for CASSPRIGGFF.

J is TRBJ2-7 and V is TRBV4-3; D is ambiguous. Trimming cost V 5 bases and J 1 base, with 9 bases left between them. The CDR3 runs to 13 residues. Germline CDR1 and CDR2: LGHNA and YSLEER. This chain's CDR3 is CASSSQDSYEQYF. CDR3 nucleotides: TGCGCCAGCAGCTCGCAGGATTCCTACGAGCAGTACTTC.

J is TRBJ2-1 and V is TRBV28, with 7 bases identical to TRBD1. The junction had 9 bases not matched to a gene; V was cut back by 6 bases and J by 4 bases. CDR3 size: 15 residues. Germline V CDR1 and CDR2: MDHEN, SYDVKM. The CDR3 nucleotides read TGTGCCAGCAGGGGGTCCGGGACAGCGTACAATGAGCAGTTCTTC. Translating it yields CASRGSGTAYNEQFF.

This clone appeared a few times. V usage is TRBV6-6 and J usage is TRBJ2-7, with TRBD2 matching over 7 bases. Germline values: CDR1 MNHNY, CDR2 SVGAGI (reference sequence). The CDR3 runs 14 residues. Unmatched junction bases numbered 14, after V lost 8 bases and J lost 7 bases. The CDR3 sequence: CASGRATMGGEQYF. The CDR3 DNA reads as TGTGCCAGCGGCAGGGCGACCATGGGGGGGGAGCAGTACTTC.

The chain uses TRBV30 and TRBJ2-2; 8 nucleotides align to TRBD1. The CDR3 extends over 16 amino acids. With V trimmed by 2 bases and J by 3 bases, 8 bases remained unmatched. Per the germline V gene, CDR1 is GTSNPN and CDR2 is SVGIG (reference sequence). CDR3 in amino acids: CAWSTIDRGYTGELFF. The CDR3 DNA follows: TGTGCCTGGAGTACCATCGACAGGGGTTACACCGGGGAGCTGTTTTTT.

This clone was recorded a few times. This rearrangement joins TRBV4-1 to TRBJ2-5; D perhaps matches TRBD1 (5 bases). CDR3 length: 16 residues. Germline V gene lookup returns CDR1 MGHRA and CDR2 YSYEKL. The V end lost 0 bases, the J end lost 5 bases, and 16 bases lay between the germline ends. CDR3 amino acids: CASSQDTGRVWETQYF. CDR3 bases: TGCGCCAGCAGCCAAGATACTGGCAGGGTTTGGGAGACCCAGTACTTC.

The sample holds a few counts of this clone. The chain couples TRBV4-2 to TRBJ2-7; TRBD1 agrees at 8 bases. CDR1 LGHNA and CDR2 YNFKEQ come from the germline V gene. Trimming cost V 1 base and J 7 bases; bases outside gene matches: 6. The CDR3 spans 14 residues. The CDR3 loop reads CASSQVRGRLEQYF. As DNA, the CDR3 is TGTGCCAGCAGCCAAGTCAGGGGGCGGTTAGAGCAGTACTTC.

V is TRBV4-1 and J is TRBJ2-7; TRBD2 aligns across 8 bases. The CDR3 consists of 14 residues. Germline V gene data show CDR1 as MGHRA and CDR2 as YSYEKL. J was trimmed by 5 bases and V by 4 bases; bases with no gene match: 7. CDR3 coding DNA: TGCGCCAGCAGCCTAGCGGGAAGCCGTCACGAGCAGTACTTC. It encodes CASSLAGSRHEQYF.

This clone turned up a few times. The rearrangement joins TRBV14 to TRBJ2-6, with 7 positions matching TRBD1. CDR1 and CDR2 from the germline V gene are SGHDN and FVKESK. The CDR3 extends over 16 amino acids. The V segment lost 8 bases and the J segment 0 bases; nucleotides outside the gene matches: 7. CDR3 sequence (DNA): TGTGCCAGCTCCGGACAGGCCAACTCTGGGGCCAACGTCCTGACTTTC. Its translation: CASSGQANSGANVLTF.

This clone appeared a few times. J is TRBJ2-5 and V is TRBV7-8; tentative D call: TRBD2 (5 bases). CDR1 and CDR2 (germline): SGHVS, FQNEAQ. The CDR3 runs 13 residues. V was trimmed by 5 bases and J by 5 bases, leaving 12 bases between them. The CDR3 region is CASSTRVSETQYF. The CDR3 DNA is TGTGCCAGCAGCACGCGGGTCTCGGAGACCCAGTACTTC.

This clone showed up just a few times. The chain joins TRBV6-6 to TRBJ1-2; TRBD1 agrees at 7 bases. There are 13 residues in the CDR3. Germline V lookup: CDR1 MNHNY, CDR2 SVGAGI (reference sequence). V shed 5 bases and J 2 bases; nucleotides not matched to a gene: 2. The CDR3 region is CASSRQGNYGYTF. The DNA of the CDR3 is TGTGCCAGCAGTCGACAGGGCAACTATGGCTACACCTTC.

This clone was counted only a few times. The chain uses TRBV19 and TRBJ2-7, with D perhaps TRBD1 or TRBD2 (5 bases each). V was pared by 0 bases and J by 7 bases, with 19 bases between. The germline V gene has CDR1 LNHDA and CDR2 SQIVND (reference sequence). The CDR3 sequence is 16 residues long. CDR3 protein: CASSIDRGAATAEQYF. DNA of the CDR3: TGTGCCAGTAGTATAGATCGAGGGGCGGCCACCGCGGAGCAGTACTTC.

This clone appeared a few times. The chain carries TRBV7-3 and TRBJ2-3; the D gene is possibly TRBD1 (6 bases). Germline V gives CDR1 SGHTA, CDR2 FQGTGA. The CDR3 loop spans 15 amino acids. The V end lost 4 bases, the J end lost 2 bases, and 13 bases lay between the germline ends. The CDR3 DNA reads TGTGCCAGCAGCTCCTTCGACAGGAACACAGATACGCAGTATTTT. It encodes CASSSFDRNTDTQYF.

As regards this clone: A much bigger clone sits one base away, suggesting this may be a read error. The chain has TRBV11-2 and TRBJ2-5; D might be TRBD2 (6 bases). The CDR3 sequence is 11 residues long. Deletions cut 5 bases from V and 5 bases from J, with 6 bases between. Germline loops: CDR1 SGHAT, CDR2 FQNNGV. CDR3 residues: CASSGGETQYF. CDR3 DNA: TGTGCCAGCAGCGGGGGGGAGACCCAGTACTTC. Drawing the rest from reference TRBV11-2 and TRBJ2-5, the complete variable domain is EAGVAQSPRYKIIEKRQSVAFWCNPISGHATLYWYQQILGQGPKLLIQFQNNGVVDDSQLPKDRFSAERLKGVDSTLKIQPAKLEDSAVYLCASSGGETQYFGPGTRLLVL.

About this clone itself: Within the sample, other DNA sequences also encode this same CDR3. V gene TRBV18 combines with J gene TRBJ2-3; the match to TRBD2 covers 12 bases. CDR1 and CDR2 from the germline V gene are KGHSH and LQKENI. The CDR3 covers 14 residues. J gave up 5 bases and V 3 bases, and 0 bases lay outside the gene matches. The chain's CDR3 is CASSPGLAGDTQYF. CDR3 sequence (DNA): TGTGCCAGCTCACCGGGACTAGCGGGAGATACGCAGTATTTT.

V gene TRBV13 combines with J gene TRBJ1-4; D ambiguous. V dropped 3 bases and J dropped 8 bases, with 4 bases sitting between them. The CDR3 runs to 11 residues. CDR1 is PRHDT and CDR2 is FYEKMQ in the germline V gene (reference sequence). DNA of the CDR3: TGTGCCAGCAGCTTCCGGGAAAAACTGTTTTTT. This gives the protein CASSFREKLFF.

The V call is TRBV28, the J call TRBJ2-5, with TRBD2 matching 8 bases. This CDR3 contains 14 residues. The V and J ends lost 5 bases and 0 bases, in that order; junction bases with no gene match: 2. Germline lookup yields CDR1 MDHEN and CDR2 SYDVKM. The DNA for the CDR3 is TGTGCCAGCAGTCGGGGGGGTAACCAAGAGACCCAGTACTTC. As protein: CASSRGGNQETQYF.

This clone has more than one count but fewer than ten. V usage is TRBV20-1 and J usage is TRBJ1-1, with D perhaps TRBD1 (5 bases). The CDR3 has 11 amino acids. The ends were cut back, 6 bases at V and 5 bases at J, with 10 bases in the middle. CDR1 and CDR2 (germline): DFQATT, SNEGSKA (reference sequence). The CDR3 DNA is TGCAGTGCAACCACAGGAACTGAAGCTTTCTTT. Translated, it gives CSATTGTEAFF.

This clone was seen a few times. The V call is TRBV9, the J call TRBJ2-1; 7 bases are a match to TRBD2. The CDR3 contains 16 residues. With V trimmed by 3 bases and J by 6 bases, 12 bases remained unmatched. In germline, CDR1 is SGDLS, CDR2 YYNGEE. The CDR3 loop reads CASSAFATSPTNEQFF. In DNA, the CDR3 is TGTGCCAGCAGCGCGTTTGCGACTAGCCCCACCAATGAGCAGTTCTTC.

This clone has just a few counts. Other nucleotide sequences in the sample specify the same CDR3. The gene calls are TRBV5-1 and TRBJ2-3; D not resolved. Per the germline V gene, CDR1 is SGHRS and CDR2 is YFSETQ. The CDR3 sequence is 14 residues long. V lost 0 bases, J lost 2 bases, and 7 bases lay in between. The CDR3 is CASSLGVVTDTQYF. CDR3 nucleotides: TGCGCCAGCAGCTTGGGGGTAGTCACAGATACGCAGTATTTT.